This note documents a single T cell receptor beta chain sequence. Its target is not known. The sample is drawn from a study of PD-1 blockade in classical Hodgkin lymphoma. The data were produced by immunoSEQ multiplex PCR, yet TCRdb's version contains in-frame clones alone and is incomplete. The repertoire has about 58,000 clones, under 95% of them found once; the top ten carry roughly a tenth. Every one of the patients relapsed after autologous stem cell transplantation (brentuximab vedotin exposure was variable). Per germline, CDR1 SGHDT and CDR2 YYEEEE. There are 16 residues in the CDR3. V dropped 1 base and J dropped 0 bases, with 11 bases sitting between them. Study-wide results and limits: With CD4+ cells, TCR diversity rose significantly by C4D1, but not with CD8+ cells. Partial responders and progressors had significantly lower baseline TCR diversity. Anyone who began nivolumab under 1 year after ASCT was excluded.

This TCR derives from a human donor with classical Hodgkin lymphoma. This rearrangement joins TRBV5-6 to TRBJ1-5, with D hard to call. Material: peripheral blood mononuclear cells (PBMCs), obtained before the second cycle of nivolumab. The CDR3 loop is CASSLSLDYSNQPQHF. CDR3 nucleotide sequence: TGTGCCAGCAGCTTGAGTTTAGATTATAGCAATCAGCCCCAGCATTTT. The variable domain in full, completed from reference TRBV5-6 and TRBJ1-5, reads DAGVTQSPTHLIKTRGQQVTLRCSPKSGHDTVSWYQQALGQGPQFIFQYYEEEERQRGNFPDRFSGHQFPNYSSELNVNALLLGDSALYLCASSLSLDYSNQPQHFGDGTRLSIL.